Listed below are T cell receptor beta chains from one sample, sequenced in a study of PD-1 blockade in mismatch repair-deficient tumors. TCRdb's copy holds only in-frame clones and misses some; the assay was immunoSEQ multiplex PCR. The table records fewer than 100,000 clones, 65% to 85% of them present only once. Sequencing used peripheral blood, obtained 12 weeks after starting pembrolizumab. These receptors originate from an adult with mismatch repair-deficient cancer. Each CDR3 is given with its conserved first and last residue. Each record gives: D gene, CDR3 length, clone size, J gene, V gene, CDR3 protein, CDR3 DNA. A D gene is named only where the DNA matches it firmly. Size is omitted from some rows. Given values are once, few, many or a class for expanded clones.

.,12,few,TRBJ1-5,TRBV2,CASSEAQSSQHF,TGTGCCAGCAGTGAAGCGCAGTCTTCCCAGCATTTT
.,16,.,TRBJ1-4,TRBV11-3,CASSLGAGGLGEKLFF,TGTGCCAGCAGCTTAGGGGCAGGCGGCTTGGGAGAAAAACTGTTTTTT
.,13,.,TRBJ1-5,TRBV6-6,CASSSEGNQPQHF,TGTGCCAGCAGTTCTGAGGGGAATCAGCCCCAGCATTTT
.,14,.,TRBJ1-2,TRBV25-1,CASSEWSRDYGYTF,TGTGCCAGCAGTGAATGGTCCAGGGACTATGGCTACACCTTC
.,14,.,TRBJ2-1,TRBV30,CAWAFGGLYNEQFF,TGTGCCTGGGCCTTTGGAGGACTGTACAATGAGCAGTTCTTC
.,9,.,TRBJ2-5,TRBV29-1,CSVEETQYF,TGCAGCGTTGAGGAGACCCAGTACTTC
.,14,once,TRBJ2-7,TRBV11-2,CASSLRARSYEQYF,TGTGCCAGCAGCTTACGGGCCAGATCCTACGAGCAGTACTTC
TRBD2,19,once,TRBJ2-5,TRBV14,CASSSIEGTSGSWRETQYF,TGTGCCAGCAGTTCAATAGAGGGGACTAGCGGGAGTTGGCGAGAGACCCAGTACTTC
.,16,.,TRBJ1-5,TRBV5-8,CASRPHSGWNNQPQHF,TGTGCCAGCAGACCCCACTCGGGGTGGAACAATCAGCCCCAGCATTTT
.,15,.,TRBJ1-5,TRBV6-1,CASRGGLGFNQPQHF,TGTGCCAGCAGAGGAGGACTAGGTTTCAATCAGCCCCAGCATTTT
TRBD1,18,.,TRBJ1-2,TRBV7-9,CASSPRTGGYIFRYGYTF,TGTGCCAGCAGCCCGAGGACAGGGGGCTATATCTTTCGGTATGGCTACACCTTC
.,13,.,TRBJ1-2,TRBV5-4,CASSADSYYGYTF,TGTGCCAGCAGCGCGGACTCCTACTATGGCTACACCTTC
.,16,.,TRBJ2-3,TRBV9,CASSSKGGPPTDTQYF,TGTGCCAGCAGCTCCAAAGGGGGGCCCCCCACAGATACGCAGTATTTT
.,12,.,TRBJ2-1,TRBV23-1,CASAREYNEQFF,TGCGCCAGCGCGAGGGAGTACAATGAGCAGTTCTTC
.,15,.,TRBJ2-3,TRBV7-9,CASSVKSYGTDTQYF,TGTGCCAGCAGCGTAAAATCGTACGGCACAGATACGCAGTATTTT
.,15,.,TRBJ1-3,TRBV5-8,CASSFFRGNGNTIYF,TGTGCCAGCAGCTTTTTTAGGGGGAATGGAAACACCATATATTTT
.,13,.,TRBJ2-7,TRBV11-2,CASSFSISYEQYF,TGTGCCAGCAGCTTTTCCATTTCCTACGAGCAGTACTTC
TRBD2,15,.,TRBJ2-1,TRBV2,CASSEWRGRLAEQFF,TGTGCCAGCAGTGAATGGCGCGGGAGATTAGCTGAGCAGTTCTTC
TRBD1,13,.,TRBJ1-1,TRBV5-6,CASSKDRGPEAFF,TGTGCCAGCAGCAAAGACAGGGGTCCTGAAGCTTTCTTT
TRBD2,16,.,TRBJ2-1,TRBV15,CATSRDVLAGENEQFF,TGTGCCACCAGCAGAGATGTACTAGCGGGAGAGAATGAGCAGTTCTTC
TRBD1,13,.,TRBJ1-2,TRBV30,CAWSRDRPGGYTF,TGTGCCTGGAGTAGGGACAGGCCAGGCGGCTACACCTTC
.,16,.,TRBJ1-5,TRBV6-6,CASSYSDSGINQPQHF,TGTGCCAGCAGTTACTCCGATTCGGGAATTAATCAGCCCCAGCATTTT
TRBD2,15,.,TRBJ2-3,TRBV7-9,CASSPTSGSSDTQYF,TGTGCCAGCAGTCCGACTAGCGGGAGTTCAGATACGCAGTATTTT
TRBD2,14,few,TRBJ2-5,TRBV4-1,CASSQGLREETQYF,TGCGCCAGCAGCCAAGGGTTGCGGGAGGAGACCCAGTACTTC
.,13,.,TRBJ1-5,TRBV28,CASFGQSYQPQHF,TGTGCCAGCTTCGGACAGAGTTATCAGCCCCAGCATTTT
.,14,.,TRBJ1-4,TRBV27,CASSRAGEGEKLFF,TGTGCCAGCAGCAGAGCAGGGGAAGGGGAAAAACTGTTTTTT
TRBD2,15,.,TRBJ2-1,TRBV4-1,CASSLTSGAYNEQFF,TGCGCCAGCAGCTTAACTAGCGGGGCCTACAATGAGCAGTTCTTC
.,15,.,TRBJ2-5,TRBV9,CASSVRIRPGETQYF,TGTGCCAGCAGCGTTCGGATTCGTCCGGGTGAGACCCAGTACTTC
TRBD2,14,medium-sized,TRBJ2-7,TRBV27,CASSTSGKVYEQYF,TGTGCCAGCAGTACTAGCGGGAAGGTCTACGAGCAGTACTTC
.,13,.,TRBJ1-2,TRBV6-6,CASSRGQPDGYTF,TGTGCCAGCAGCAGGGGCCAACCAGATGGCTACACCTTC
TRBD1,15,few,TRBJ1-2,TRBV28,CASSAGQGIISGYTF,TGTGCCAGCAGTGCCGGACAGGGGATCATAAGTGGCTACACCTTC
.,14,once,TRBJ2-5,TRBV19,CASSMRLVGETQYF,TGTGCCAGTAGTATGCGACTAGTCGGAGAGACCCAGTACTTC
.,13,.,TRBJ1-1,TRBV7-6,CASSLGAVTEAFF,TGTGCCAGCAGCTTAGGGGCAGTCACTGAAGCTTTCTTT
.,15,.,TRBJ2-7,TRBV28,CASSQTSGIWDEQYF,TGTGCCAGCAGTCAGACAAGTGGGATTTGGGACGAGCAGTACTTC
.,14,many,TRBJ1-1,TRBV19,CASKSPGLHTEAFF,TGTGCCAGTAAGTCCCCAGGATTACACACTGAAGCTTTCTTT
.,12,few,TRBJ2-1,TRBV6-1,CATGQRYNEQFF,TGTGCTACAGGACAGCGATATAACGAGCAGTTCTTC
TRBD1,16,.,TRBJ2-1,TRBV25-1,CASSELGTGYRDEQFF,TGTGCCAGCAGTGAACTCGGGACAGGGTATAGGGATGAGCAGTTCTTC
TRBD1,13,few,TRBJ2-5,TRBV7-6,CASSFHRGETQYF,TGTGCCAGCAGCTTTCACAGGGGAGAGACCCAGTACTTC
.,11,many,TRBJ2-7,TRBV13,CASAAGGKQYF,TGTGCCAGCGCTGCCGGAGGAAAGCAGTACTTC
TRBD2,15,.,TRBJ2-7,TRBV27,CATSGGMTSRGEQYF,TGTGCCACCTCAGGAGGCATGACTAGCCGGGGCGAGCAGTACTTC
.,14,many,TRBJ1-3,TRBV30,CAWSGTLSGNTIYF,TGTGCCTGGAGTGGGACTCTTTCTGGAAACACCATATATTTT
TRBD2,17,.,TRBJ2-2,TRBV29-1,CSVEGPGLAGGTGELFF,TGCAGCGTTGAAGGACCGGGACTAGCGGGAGGGACCGGGGAGCTGTTTTTT
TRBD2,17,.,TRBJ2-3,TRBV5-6,CASSLNYASGIADTQYF,TGTGCCAGCAGCTTGAATTATGCTAGCGGAATCGCAGATACGCAGTATTTT